This is a list of T cell receptor beta chains from one sample in a study of cytomegalovirus exposure and HLA in healthy donors. TCRdb's copy holds only in-frame clones and misses some; the assay was immunoSEQ multiplex PCR. The table shows around 170,000 clones, with roughly 87% occurring only once. Sequences were obtained from PBMCs. The source is a woman in her fifties or sixties in good health and CMV-seronegative. CDR3s include the opening cysteine and the closing phenylalanine or tryptophan. D genes are given only for firm matches. Size values are once, few and many counts, or a class for expanded clones, and some rows have none.

>-|-|TRBJ1-5|TRBV6-6|15
CASSYVGGENQPQHF
TGTGCCAGCAGTTACGTCGGGGGGGAGAATCAGCCCCAGCATTTT
>TRBD2|few|TRBJ2-2|TRBV7-3|16
CASSPPSGGNTGELFF
TGTGCCAGCAGCCCCCCTAGCGGGGGTAACACCGGGGAGCTGTTTTTT
>-|-|TRBJ2-3|TRBV18|15
CASSPITVSTDTQYF
TGTGCCAGCTCACCGATAACAGTATCCACAGATACGCAGTATTTT
>TRBD1|-|TRBJ2-2|TRBV5-4|16
CASSLGQPTNTGELFF
TGTGCCAGCAGCCTGGGACAGCCTACGAACACCGGGGAGCTGTTTTTT
>-|few|TRBJ2-1|TRBV4-1|16
CASSQPLANGYNEQFF
TGCGCCAGCAGCCAACCTTTAGCGAATGGCTACAATGAGCAGTTCTTC
>-|few|TRBJ2-1|TRBV5-6|12
CASSREVIEQFF
TGTGCCAGCAGCCGAGAGGTTATTGAGCAGTTCTTC
>-|-|TRBJ1-5|TRBV19|16
CASSISPRDGNQPQHF
TGTGCCAGTAGTATATCTCCCAGGGATGGCAATCAGCCCCAGCATTTT
>-|-|TRBJ1-2|TRBV28|14
CASSSRSRVPGYTF
TGTGCCAGCAGTTCCCGCTCCAGGGTTCCTGGCTACACCTTC
>TRBD1|-|TRBJ2-5|TRBV5-1|15
CASSNGQGREETQYF
TGCGCCAGCAGCAACGGACAGGGGCGGGAAGAGACCCAGTACTTC
>-|-|TRBJ2-7|TRBV18|12
CASSPGGYEQYF
TGTGCCAGCTCACCAGGAGGGTACGAGCAGTACTTC
>-|-|TRBJ2-7|TRBV14|14
CASSPWGLPYEQYF
TGTGCCAGCAGTCCTTGGGGGCTCCCCTACGAGCAGTACTTC
>-|-|TRBJ1-3|TRBV19|13
CASYGGSGNTIYF
TGTGCCAGTTACGGGGGCTCTGGAAACACCATATATTTT
>TRBD1|-|TRBJ2-1|TRBV9|16
CASSVGIGQGDNEQFF
TGTGCCAGCAGCGTAGGTATCGGACAGGGGGATAATGAGCAGTTCTTC
>-|-|TRBJ1-1|TRBV6-5|14
CASSYHGKNTEAFF
TGTGCCAGCAGTTATCACGGGAAAAACACTGAAGCTTTCTTT
>TRBD1|-|TRBJ2-7|TRBV7-2|15
CASSFIDRASYEQYF
TGTGCCAGCAGCTTTATAGACAGGGCCTCCTACGAGCAGTACTTC
>-|-|TRBJ2-7|TRBV25-1|15
CASIDASQSGDEQYF
TGTGCCAGCATTGATGCCTCGCAATCGGGGGACGAGCAGTACTTC
>-|-|TRBJ1-4|TRBV25-1|15
CASSGLGEINEKLFF
TGTGCCAGCAGTGGACTGGGAGAAATCAATGAAAAACTGTTTTTT